This entry lists 28 T cell receptor beta chains sequenced from one sample in a study of vaccination effects on CD4 cells after COVID-19. Libraries were prepared by immunoSEQ multiplex PCR; TCRdb keeps only in-frame clonotypes and omits some of them. The sample consists of 41,000 or so clones, around 67% of them appearing once. These TCRs' antigens remain unknown. ViraFEST expansion of antigen-specific CD4+ T cells with viral peptide pools preceded sequencing. It was after around 10 days of culture that CD4+ T cells were isolated. Recipients of the vaccine had no prior SARS-CoV-2 infection and negative nucleocapsid antibodies. Material: CD4+ T cells from PBMCs cultured with HCoV-OC43 spike peptides, obtained before COVID-19 vaccination. Subset specified: HCoV-OC43 spike overlapping peptide pool stimulation. Receptors originate from a human donor who received a COVID-19 vaccine.

The V call is TRBV5-1, the J call TRBJ2-5; the D gene is possibly TRBD1 (6 bases). The V end lost 4 bases, the J end lost 4 bases, and 11 bases lay between the germline ends. CDR1 is SGHRS, CDR2 YFSETQ, per germline. The CDR3 totals 13 residues. The CDR3 DNA follows: TGCGCCAGCAGCCGAGAAGGGGGAGAGACCCAGTACTTC. Amino acid sequence: CASSREGGETQYF.

CDR3 sequence: CASSPSELYEQYF. The DNA of the CDR3 is TGCGCCAGCAGCCCGTCTGAACTATACGAGCAGTACTTC. The V call is TRBV5-1, the J call TRBJ2-7; D unclear. Per germline, CDR1 SGHRS and CDR2 YFSETQ. The CDR3 is 13 residues long. The V end was cut by 4 bases, the J end by 4 bases, with 12 bases between. Full variable domain (outside the CDR3, taken from reference TRBV5-1 and TRBJ2-7): KAGVTQTPRYLIKTRGQQVTLSCSPISGHRSVSWYQQTPGQGLQFLFEYFSETQRNKGNFPGRFSGRQFSNSRSEMNVSTLELGDSALYLCASSPSELYEQYFGPGTRLTVT.

The V and J genes are TRBV3-1 (or the pseudogene TRBV3-2) and TRBJ2-7, with 12 bases identical to TRBD2. The V and J ends lost 4 bases and 6 bases, in that order; junction bases with no gene match: 4. The CDR3 is 14 amino acids. Germline lookup yields CDR1 LGHDT and CDR2 YNNKEL (reference sequence). The CDR3 nucleotides are TGTGCCAGCAGCCGCGGGACTAGCGGGTCCGAGCAGTACTTC. This codes for CASSRGTSGSEQYF.

The genes are TRBV25-1 and TRBJ2-1, with 15 bases lining up with TRBD2. The V and J ends lost 2 bases and 5 bases, in that order; junction bases with no gene match: 7. The germline V gene has CDR1 MGHDK and CDR2 SYGVNS. This CDR3 is built from 18 residues. CDR3 region: CASSEPGTSGRSHNEQFF. CDR3 bases: TGTGCCAGCAGTGAACCCGGGACTAGCGGGAGGAGCCACAATGAGCAGTTCTTC.

The V and J genes are TRBV28 and TRBJ2-3; 8 bases are a match to TRBD1. The ends lost 8 bases at V and 4 bases at J; junction bases unmatched: 11. In germline, CDR1 is MDHEN, CDR2 SYDVKM. The CDR3 extends over 15 amino acids. CDR3 region: CASRPKDRVSDTQYF. The CDR3 coding sequence is TGTGCCAGCCGCCCGAAGGACAGGGTGTCAGATACGCAGTATTTT.

This clone was seen a few times. V gene TRBV19 combines with J gene TRBJ1-2; D is undetermined. The CDR3 has 12 amino acids. V shed 7 bases and J shed 1 base, with 7 bases lying between them. The germline CDR1 and CDR2 sequences are LNHDA and SQIVND (reference sequence). The CDR3 region is CASMIGNYGYTF. CDR3 bases: TGTGCCAGTATGATCGGTAACTATGGCTACACCTTC.

V and J are TRBV6-5 and TRBJ1-5; 8 nucleotides line up with TRBD1. CDR1 MNHEY and CDR2 SVGAGI come from the germline V gene. V trimming: 6 bases; J trimming: 2 bases; junction bases outside the gene matches: 6. The CDR3 length is 15 residues. The CDR3 sequence is CASSSGQGGNQPQHF. The CDR3 nucleotides read TGTGCCAGCAGCTCCGGACAGGGAGGCAATCAGCCCCAGCATTTT.

The rearrangement links TRBV28 to TRBJ2-1, with 11 bases lining up with TRBD2. The CDR3 has 14 amino acids. Germline trimming cut 5 bases from V and 6 bases from J; bases unmatched to any gene: 3. Germline V CDR1 and CDR2: MDHEN, SYDVKM. CDR3 sequence reads: CASSGGLAANEQFF. The CDR3 bases are TGTGCCAGCAGTGGGGGACTAGCGGCCAATGAGCAGTTCTTC.

The chain employs TRBV19 and TRBJ1-3, with D possibly matching TRBD1 (5 bases). The CDR3 consists of 17 residues. Germline CDR1 is LNHDA and CDR2 is SQIVND (reference sequence). Trimming shortened V by 1 base and J by 2 bases, and 15 bases separated the two germline ends. In DNA, the CDR3 is TGTGCCAGTAGTATAGCCCGCCTTACGACAGCTGGAAACACCATATATTTT. Protein sequence: CASSIARLTTAGNTIYF.

The rearrangement uses TRBV28 and TRBJ2-7; 9 bases are shared with TRBD1. The CDR3 runs to 15 residues. The V segment lost 5 bases and the J segment 2 bases; nucleotides outside the gene matches: 7. The germline gives CDR1 MDHEN, CDR2 SYDVKM. CDR3 nucleotide sequence: TGTGCCAGCAGTAGCACAGGGGGCCTGACCTACGAGCAGTACTTC. Residues: CASSSTGGLTYEQYF.

The CDR3 is CASSYGIANEKLFF. The CDR3 DNA reads as TGTGCCAGTAGCTACGGAATAGCTAATGAAAAACTGTTTTTT. The chain carries TRBV19 and TRBJ1-4, with unresolved D. The CDR3 is 14 amino acids. V was trimmed by 6 bases and J by 3 bases, leaving 11 bases between them. In germline, CDR1 is LNHDA, CDR2 SQIVND (reference sequence).

The chain combines TRBV28 with TRBJ2-1; D perhaps matches TRBD2 (5 bases). From germline, CDR1 is MDHEN and CDR2 SYDVKM. Trimming took off 6 bases at V and 7 bases at J, with 7 bases between the two ends. The CDR3 has 11 residues. The CDR3 sequence is CASRTGNEQFF. The CDR3 DNA reads as TGTGCCAGCAGGACGGGGAATGAGCAGTTCTTC.

The chain has TRBV11-2 and TRBJ1-6; unclear D gene. The CDR3 sequence is 14 residues long. V was trimmed by 0 bases and J by 6 bases, leaving 6 bases between them. Germline values: CDR1 SGHAT, CDR2 FQNNGV. The CDR3 DNA sequence: TGTGCCAGCAGCTTAGATCGGGGTAATTCACCCCTCCACTTT. It is translated as CASSLDRGNSPLHF.

This clone showed up just a few times. The J gene is TRBJ1-1, the V gene TRBV3-1 (or the pseudogene TRBV3-2); D perhaps matches TRBD1 (5 bases). Germline values: CDR1 LGHDT, CDR2 YNNKEL (reference sequence). The CDR3 runs 14 residues. Trimming shortened V by 3 bases and J by 1 base, and 9 bases separated the two germline ends. CDR3 DNA: TGTGCCAGCAGCCAGAGGCAGGGGAACACTGAAGCTTTCTTT. It translates to CASSQRQGNTEAFF.

This rearrangement joins TRBV4-3 to TRBJ1-4, with TRBD1 identical over 9 bases. Germline trimming cut 0 bases from V and 4 bases from J; bases unmatched to any gene: 3. The CDR3 is 16 residues long. CDR1 and CDR2 (germline): LGHNA, YSLEER. DNA of the CDR3: TGCGCCAGCAGCCAAGATTTGGGACAGGGTAATGAAAAACTGTTTTTT. Amino acid sequence: CASSQDLGQGNEKLFF.

The gene calls are TRBV5-4 and TRBJ1-2; D is perhaps TRBD1 (6 bases). The CDR3 runs to 13 residues. The ends were cut back, 0 bases at V and 8 bases at J, with 11 bases in the middle. Germline CDR1 SGHNT, CDR2 YYREEE (reference sequence). The DNA for the CDR3 is TGTGCCAGCAGCTTGGAGGGGGTCCGGGGCTACACCTTC. Translating gives CASSLEGVRGYTF.

The chain has TRBV11-2 and TRBJ2-5, with D perhaps assigned TRBD1 or TRBD2 (5 bases each). Germline loops: CDR1 SGHAT, CDR2 FQNNGV. Deletions cut 0 bases from V and 9 bases from J, with 8 bases between. The CDR3 consists of 12 residues. CDR3 residues: CASSLDQGPQYF. The CDR3 region has the DNA TGTGCCAGCAGCTTAGATCAGGGACCCCAGTACTTC. Combining the CDR3 with reference TRBV11-2 and TRBJ2-5 gives the whole variable domain EAGVAQSPRYKIIEKRQSVAFWCNPISGHATLYWYQQILGQGPKLLIQFQNNGVVDDSQLPKDRFSAERLKGVDSTLKIQPAKLEDSAVYLCASSLDQGPQYFGPGTRLLVL.

This clone was found a few times. This chain connects TRBV7-8 to TRBJ2-6; 7 positions agree with TRBD2. This CDR3 region has 17 residues. V lost 5 bases and J lost 4; bases outside the gene matches: 11. From germline, CDR1 is SGHVS and CDR2 FQNEAQ. CDR3 sequence: CASSPLASGSGANVLTF. The CDR3, as DNA: TGTGCCAGCAGCCCACTAGCGTCGGGCTCCGGGGCCAACGTCCTGACTTTC.

The chain links TRBV28 to TRBJ1-5, with 8 bases fitting TRBD1. The CDR3 consists of 15 residues. With V trimmed by 7 bases and J by 8 bases, 13 bases remained unmatched. The germline V gene has CDR1 MDHEN and CDR2 SYDVKM. CDR3 nucleotides: TGTGCCAGCAAAGCTAGCCCGGACAGGGTGGAGCCCCAGCATTTT. It codes for CASKASPDRVEPQHF.

The chain recombines TRBV5-4 with TRBJ1-2, with a weak D call TRBD1 (5 bases). The CDR3 length is 16 residues. Trimming removed 4 bases from V and 8 bases from J, with 24 bases in between. CDR1 and CDR2 from the germline V gene are SGHNT and YYREEE (reference sequence). The CDR3 sequence: CASSHDGATGGSGYTF. DNA of the CDR3: TGTGCCAGCAGCCATGATGGGGCGACGGGAGGGAGCGGCTACACCTTC.

As for this clone: No conserved phenylalanine or tryptophan is present at the end of the CDR3, so a read error is the likely explanation. The DNA is omitted, as the CDR3 cannot be located on it reliably, and the CDR3 follows TCRdb's listing. The chain is built from TRBV6-1 and TRBJ2-7; the D call TRBD2 from the table was never checked on the DNA. Both ends counted, the CDR3 spans 12 residues. Germline V gene lookup returns CDR1 MNHNS and CDR2 SASEGT. The CDR3 loop is CASSDPVGRLRI.

The genes are TRBV5-1 and TRBJ2-3; 15 bases match TRBD2. In germline, CDR1 is SGHRS, CDR2 YFSETQ. The CDR3 sequence is 15 residues long. With V trimmed by 8 bases and J by 3 bases, 4 bases remained unmatched. CDR3 protein: CASGLAGGPTDTQYF. For the CDR3, the DNA is TGCGCCAGTGGACTAGCGGGAGGGCCGACAGATACGCAGTATTTT.

This clone was observed once. This chain joins TRBV18 and TRBJ2-2, with 11 positions matching TRBD1. CDR3 size: 15 residues. With V trimmed by 4 bases and J by 4 bases, 2 bases remained unmatched. CDR1 is KGHSH and CDR2 is LQKENI in the germline V gene. This chain's CDR3 is CASSRGTGGTGELFF. DNA of the CDR3: TGTGCCAGCTCACGCGGGACAGGGGGCACCGGGGAGCTGTTTTTT.

The chain has TRBV6-6 and TRBJ1-6; D is unresolved. Germline-derived CDR1 and CDR2 are MNHNY and SVGAGI (reference sequence). V lost 4 bases and J 7 bases, leaving 5 bases between the germline ends. This CDR3 region has 12 residues. CDR3 nucleotides: TGTGCCAGCAGTTCCCAAAATTCACCCCTCCACTTT. Its protein is CASSSQNSPLHF.

The J gene is TRBJ2-7, the V gene TRBV5-6, with a tentative D call TRBD1 (5 bases). The CDR3 runs to 15 residues. Germline CDR1 reads SGHDT; CDR2 reads YYEEEE. V was trimmed by 3 bases and J by 3 bases, leaving 16 bases between them. CDR3 sequence: CASSSRQRTVYEQYF. The CDR3 DNA sequence: TGTGCCAGCAGCTCCAGACAGCGTACCGTCTACGAGCAGTACTTC.

This clone was seen more than once but under ten times. V gene TRBV5-4 combines with J gene TRBJ2-2, with no clear D. Trimming shortened V by 1 base and J by 1 base, and 2 bases separated the two germline ends. The germline V gene encodes CDR1 SGHNT and CDR2 YYREEE (reference sequence). This CDR3 is built from 13 residues. Here the CDR3 reads CASSLMNTGELFF. In DNA, the CDR3 is TGTGCCAGCAGCTTGATGAACACCGGGGAGCTGTTTTTT.

This CDR3 is CASSIRTGYKYF. In DNA form, the CDR3 reads TGTGCCAGCAGCATCCGGACAGGCTACAAGTACTTC. This chain uses TRBV5-4 with TRBJ2-7; TRBD1 matches 7 bases. V dropped 4 bases and J dropped 11; count of bases not matched to a gene: 9. The CDR3 is 12 residues long. Germline CDR1 is SGHNT and CDR2 is YYREEE (reference sequence).

In this sample, this clone turned up a few times. The chain recombines TRBV19 with TRBJ1-4; D possibly corresponds to TRBD1 (5 bases). This CDR3 has 12 residues. Germline V gene sequence: CDR1 LNHDA, CDR2 SQIVND (reference sequence). V was cut by 5 bases and J by 8 bases, with 9 bases left in between. The CDR3 loop is CASSARDEKLFF. As DNA, the CDR3 is TGTGCCAGTAGTGCCCGGGACGAAAAACTGTTTTTT.